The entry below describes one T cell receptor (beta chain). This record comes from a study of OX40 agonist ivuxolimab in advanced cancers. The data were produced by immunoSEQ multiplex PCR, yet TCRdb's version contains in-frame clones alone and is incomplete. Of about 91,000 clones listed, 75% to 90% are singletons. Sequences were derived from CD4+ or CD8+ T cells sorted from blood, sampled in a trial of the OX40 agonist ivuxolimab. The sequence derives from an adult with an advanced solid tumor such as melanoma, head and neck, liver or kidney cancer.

The CDR3, as DNA: TGTGCCAGCAGCTACGGGGGCTCCTACAATGAGCAGTTCTTC. It yields the protein CASSYGGSYNEQFF. The V and J genes are TRBV7-2 and TRBJ2-1, with a possible D match to TRBD2 (6 bases). Germline CDR1 and CDR2: SGHTA and FQGNSA. This CDR3 region has 14 residues. Deletions cut 4 bases from V and 0 bases from J, with 7 bases between.